The rows below give T cell receptor beta chains drawn from one sample of a study of T cell responses to AZD1222 COVID-19 vaccine. The method was immunoSEQ multiplex PCR; TCRdb's version includes in-frame clones alone and lacks a portion of them. The table includes 140,000 to 150,000 clones, about 86% detected once. Sequencing was performed on peripheral blood, taken 28 days after the second AZD1222 dose. Every receptor here comes from an adult who received the AZD1222 COVID-19 vaccine. Each CDR3 is given with its conserved first and last residue. The D gene is left open where the match is weak. The size field is filled for only some rows; it gives once, few, many or a size class.

V,D,size,J,CDR3,DNA
TRBV28,TRBD1,-,TRBJ2-7,CASSLPGTGEPSYEQYF,TGTGCCAGCAGTTTACCCGGGACAGGGGAACCCTCCTACGAGCAGTACTTC
TRBV9,-,-,TRBJ1-2,CASSPLGGRNGYTF,TGTGCCAGCAGCCCGCTCGGAGGGAGGAATGGCTACACCTTC
TRBV24-1,-,-,TRBJ1-2,CATSDPRGTQQGYTF,TGTGCCACCAGTGACCCTAGGGGGACACAACAAGGCTACACCTTC
TRBV6-5,-,-,TRBJ1-4,CASSRGSGREKLFF,TGTGCCAGCAGTCGCGGCTCGGGGCGGGAAAAACTGTTTTTT
TRBV4-1,TRBD2,-,TRBJ2-3,CASSQRTGGDTDTQYF,TGCGCCAGCAGCCAAAGGACGGGGGGGGACACAGATACGCAGTATTTT
TRBV2,-,-,TRBJ2-2,CASSEGLGTGELFF,TGTGCCAGCAGTGAAGGACTAGGGACCGGGGAGCTGTTTTTT
TRBV29-1,TRBD1,-,TRBJ1-1,CSLRQGGNTEAFF,TGCAGTCTTCGACAGGGTGGGAACACTGAAGCTTTCTTT
TRBV3-1/TRBV3-2,-,-,TRBJ1-5,CASSQDRQQPQHF,TGTGCCAGCAGCCAAGATAGGCAACAGCCCCAGCATTTT
TRBV19,TRBD1,-,TRBJ1-4,CASRPPGQKINEKLFF,TGTGCCAGTAGGCCCCCGGGACAGAAGATTAATGAAAAACTGTTTTTT
TRBV27,-,-,TRBJ1-4,CASSLYLGANEKLFF,TGTGCCAGCAGTTTATACTTAGGGGCTAATGAAAAACTGTTTTTT
TRBV19,TRBD1,-,TRBJ1-1,CASSRDRNTEAFF,TGTGCCAGTAGTAGGGACAGAAACACTGAAGCTTTCTTT
TRBV11-3,TRBD2,-,TRBJ2-5,CASSLDSGLAAQETQYF,TGTGCCAGCAGCTTAGATTCCGGACTAGCGGCTCAAGAGACCCAGTACTTC
TRBV3-1/TRBV3-2,-,few,TRBJ1-4,CASSQEGGNEKLFF,TGTGCCAGCAGCCAAGAAGGGGGGAATGAAAAACTGTTTTTT
TRBV14,TRBD2,-,TRBJ2-3,CASSLTSGRSYGTDTQYF,TGTGCCAGCAGCCTCACTAGCGGGAGAAGTTATGGCACAGATACGCAGTATTTT
TRBV2,-,-,TRBJ1-4,CASSERPAIGEKLFF,TGTGCCAGCAGTGAAAGGCCCGCCATAGGTGAAAAACTGTTTTTT
TRBV4-1,-,-,TRBJ1-5,CASSRTVLMTQPQHF,TGCGCCAGCAGCCGGACCGTCCTCATGACCCAGCCCCAGCATTTT
TRBV6-4,-,once,TRBJ2-7,CASSEPPGPYEQYF,TGTGCCAGCAGTGAACCCCCAGGGCCCTACGAGCAGTACTTC
TRBV5-4,TRBD1,once,TRBJ2-2,CASSPPGQANTGELFF,TGTGCCAGCAGCCCGCCGGGACAGGCGAACACCGGGGAGCTGTTTTTT
TRBV13,-,-,TRBJ1-1,CASTIGGGTEAFF,TGTGCCAGCACCATAGGGGGGGGCACTGAAGCTTTCTTT
TRBV7-2,TRBD1,-,TRBJ1-1,CASRAGTANTEAFF,TGTGCCAGCAGGGCGGGGACAGCGAACACTGAAGCTTTCTTT
TRBV7-9,TRBD1,-,TRBJ1-2,CASSRDRVGDGYTF,TGTGCCAGCAGCCGCGACAGGGTGGGGGATGGCTACACCTTC
TRBV4-1,-,-,TRBJ2-1,CASSQEATYEQFF,TGCGCCAGCAGCCAAGAAGCGACCTATGAGCAGTTCTTC
TRBV29-1,-,-,TRBJ1-1,CSVQTKIVNTEAFF,TGCAGCGTCCAAACCAAGATAGTGAACACTGAAGCTTTCTTT
TRBV6-4,-,-,TRBJ2-3,CASSDLTSTDTQYF,TGTGCCAGCAGTGACCTTACTAGCACAGATACGCAGTATTTT
TRBV6-5,-,-,TRBJ2-1,CASNSAANEQFF,TGTGCCAGCAACTCGGCCGCTAATGAGCAGTTCTTC
TRBV11-2,-,-,TRBJ1-1,CASSLGRNEAFF,TGTGCCAGCAGCTTAGGACGGAATGAAGCTTTCTTT
TRBV30,-,-,TRBJ1-6,CAWSVTANSPLHF,TGTGCCTGGAGTGTCACCGCTAATTCACCCCTCCACTTT
TRBV29-1,TRBD1,few,TRBJ2-1,CSVEGETGGIYNEQFF,TGCAGCGTTGAAGGGGAGACAGGGGGCATTTACAATGAGCAGTTCTTC
TRBV5-1,TRBD1,-,TRBJ2-3,CASSLGDSHTDTQYF,TGCGCCAGCAGCTTGGGGGACAGCCACACAGATACGCAGTATTTT
TRBV3-1/TRBV3-2,-,-,TRBJ1-4,CASSQLTGYEKLFF,TGTGCCAGCAGCCAATTAACAGGGTATGAAAAACTGTTTTTT
TRBV13,-,-,TRBJ1-2,CASSFGTRQGYTF,TGTGCCAGCAGCTTCGGGACACGGCAAGGCTACACCTTC
TRBV27,-,-,TRBJ2-7,CASKLQGTNEQYF,TGTGCCAGCAAATTGCAGGGGACCAACGAGCAGTACTTC
TRBV29-1,TRBD2,-,TRBJ2-4,CSAAGGGAGNIQYF,TGCAGCGCTGCTGGCGGGGGGGCTGGGAACATTCAGTACTTC
TRBV2,TRBD1,-,TRBJ2-2,CASSPGQGVGELFF,TGTGCCAGCAGTCCGGGACAGGGAGTCGGGGAGCTGTTTTTT
TRBV25-1,-,-,TRBJ2-1,CALKRSPYNEQFF,TGTGCTCTCAAGAGGTCTCCCTACAATGAGCAGTTCTTC
TRBV5-5,-,-,TRBJ2-2,CASSLGTAGELFF,TGTGCCAGCAGCCTCGGGACGGCCGGGGAGCTGTTTTTT
TRBV6-5,-,-,TRBJ2-1,CASSYGLGREQFF,TGTGCCAGCAGTTACGGATTAGGGCGAGAGCAGTTCTTC
TRBV19,-,-,TRBJ1-4,CASIGNAKLFF,TGTGCCAGTATTGGGAATGCAAAACTGTTTTTT
TRBV19,-,-,TRBJ1-4,CASSTSVPSLREKLFF,TGTGCCAGTAGTACATCGGTCCCCTCCCTACGCGAAAAACTGTTTTTT
TRBV19,-,-,TRBJ1-1,CASSIRGTEAFF,TGTGCCAGTAGTATCCGCGGCACTGAAGCTTTCTTT